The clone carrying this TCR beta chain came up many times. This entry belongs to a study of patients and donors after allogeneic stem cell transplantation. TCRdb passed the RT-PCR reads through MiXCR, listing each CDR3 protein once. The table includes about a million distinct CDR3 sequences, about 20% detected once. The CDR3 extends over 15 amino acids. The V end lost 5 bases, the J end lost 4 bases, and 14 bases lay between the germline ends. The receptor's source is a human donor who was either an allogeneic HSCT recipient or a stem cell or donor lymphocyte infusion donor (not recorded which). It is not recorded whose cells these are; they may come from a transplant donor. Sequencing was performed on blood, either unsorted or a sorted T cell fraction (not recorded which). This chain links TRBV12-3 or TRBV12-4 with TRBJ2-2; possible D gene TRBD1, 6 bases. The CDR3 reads CASSRGGMSTGELFF. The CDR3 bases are TGTGCCAGCAGTCGAGGGGGTATGTCCACCGGGGAGCTGTTTTTT.